One sample yielded the 16 T cell receptor beta chains listed below, sequenced in a study of control samples from healthy donors and cancer patients. TCRdb's copy holds only in-frame clones and misses some; the assay was immunoSEQ multiplex PCR. The sample yields under 65,000 clones, under 95% seen once. Sequenced: PBMCs. The receptors derive from a man younger than 45 with colorectal cancer.

The chain links TRBV19 to TRBJ1-2; 9 bases match TRBD1. V dropped 3 bases and J dropped 4; count of bases not matched to a gene: 12. The CDR3 is made up of 17 amino acids. In germline, CDR1 is LNHDA, CDR2 SQIVND (reference sequence). DNA of the CDR3: TGTGCCAGTAGTATTAAGTTGGGACAGGGTGTGGGCTATGGCTACACCTTC. This codes for CASSIKLGQGVGYGYTF.

The gene calls are TRBV12-3 or TRBV12-4 and TRBJ2-3; D unresolved. The CDR3 covers 12 residues. V shed 5 bases and J shed 9 bases, with 12 bases lying between them. The CDR3 loop reads CASSQTPQTQYF. The CDR3 DNA reads as TGTGCCAGCAGTCAAACCCCCCAGACGCAGTATTTT.

The V gene is TRBV6-5, the J gene TRBJ1-1; 12 positions match TRBD1. Germline CDR1 MNHEY, CDR2 SVGAGI. After removal of 4 bases from V and 11 bases from J, the junction contained 11 bases not matched to a gene. The CDR3 totals 15 residues. The CDR3 region is CASSSPGQGATRAFF. DNA for the CDR3: TGTGCCAGCAGTTCTCCGGGACAGGGGGCCACCCGGGCTTTCTTT.

Details on this clone: The junction departs from the called germline gene at one end, perhaps through a read error. The chain has TRBV10-1 and TRBJ2-2, with 8 bases matching TRBD1. This CDR3 is 16 amino acids long. Germline V gene sequence: CDR1 WNHNN, CDR2 SYGVQD (reference sequence). CDR3 sequence: CAPSGQGPSLDRGAVF. For the CDR3, the DNA is TGCGCCCCCTCCGGACAGGGACCATCCTTGGACCGGGGAGCTGTTTTT.

The chain has TRBV7-9 and TRBJ2-6; perhaps TRBD1 as D (6 bases). CDR1 is SEHNR and CDR2 is FQNEAQ in the germline V gene (reference sequence). The germline V and J ends were trimmed by 5 bases and 2 bases, with 10 bases remaining between them. The CDR3 runs to 15 residues. In DNA, the CDR3 is TGTGCCAGCAGCCCAGGACAGCCTGGGGCCAACGTCCTGACTTTC. Translated, it gives CASSPGQPGANVLTF.

This sequence joins TRBV27 and TRBJ2-3, with D perhaps matching TRBD2 (6 bases). Trimming took off 5 bases at V and 3 bases at J, with 15 bases between the two ends. Germline V lookup: CDR1 MNHEY, CDR2 SMNVEV (reference sequence). The CDR3 contains 15 residues. The CDR3 coding sequence is TGTGCCAGCAGTATAAGCGGGTCGTGGACAGATACGCAGTATTTT. This sequence encodes CASSISGSWTDTQYF.

The rearrangement uses TRBV5-6 and TRBJ1-1; D remains unclear. The CDR3 sequence is 13 residues long. CDR1 and CDR2 (germline): SGHDT, YYEEEE. V was trimmed by 4 bases and J by 0 bases, leaving 7 bases between them. The CDR3 reads CASSQEMNTEAFF. CDR3 coding DNA: TGTGCCAGCAGCCAAGAAATGAACACTGAAGCTTTCTTT.

The chain combines TRBV6-5 with TRBJ1-1; 7 bases map to TRBD1. There are 13 residues in the CDR3. V gave up 0 bases and J gave up 9 bases; unmatched junction bases: 4. Germline V gene lookup returns CDR1 MNHEY and CDR2 SVGAGI. The CDR3 region is CASSYSADRKAFF. The CDR3 nucleotides are TGTGCCAGCAGTTACTCCGCGGACAGGAAAGCTTTCTTT.

This clone was detected a few times. V gene TRBV11-2 combines with J gene TRBJ1-2; D is ambiguous. Germline V gives CDR1 SGHAT, CDR2 FQNNGV. Trimming removed 5 bases from V and 0 bases from J, with 22 bases in between. The CDR3 extends over 18 amino acids. CDR3 DNA sequence: TGTGCCAGCAGCCCGGGTCCTTTGAGGGTACAAACTAACTATGGCTACACCTTC. This codes for CASSPGPLRVQTNYGYTF.

V gene TRBV5-6 combines with J gene TRBJ1-1, with TRBD1 matching over 9 bases. Germline V gene data show CDR1 as SGHDT and CDR2 as YYEEEE. Trimming removed 4 bases from V and 3 bases from J; junction bases left unmatched: 7. The CDR3 runs to 15 residues. DNA of the CDR3: TGTGCCAGCAGCGATGGGACAGGGACGCACACTGAAGCTTTCTTT. Its translation is CASSDGTGTHTEAFF.

The chain carries TRBV10-3 and TRBJ1-5; TRBD1 matches 8 bases. Germline V CDR1 and CDR2: ENHRY, SYGVKD. The junction had 10 bases not matched to a gene; V was cut back by 0 bases and J by 6 bases. CDR3 length: 17 amino acids. The chain's CDR3 is CAISESPSGQGTQPQHF. CDR3 in DNA: TGTGCCATCAGTGAGTCGCCCAGTGGACAGGGAACTCAGCCCCAGCATTTT.

The genes are TRBV19 and TRBJ1-5; D is unclear. Trimming shortened V by 7 bases and J by 7 bases, and 14 bases separated the two germline ends. This CDR3 spans 13 amino acids. Per the germline V gene, CDR1 is LNHDA and CDR2 is SQIVND (reference sequence). CDR3 nucleotide sequence: TGTGCCAGTACCCCGACCCAAGGCCAGCCCCAGCATTTT. Its translation: CASTPTQGQPQHF.

The chain employs TRBV6-1 and TRBJ2-7, with TRBD2 matching 13 bases. J was trimmed by 3 bases and V by 0 bases; bases with no gene match: 11. Germline V gives CDR1 MNHNS, CDR2 SASEGT. The CDR3 runs to 19 residues. The CDR3 nucleotides read TGTGCCAGCAGTGAAGCGCCGTGGGGGACTAGCGGGGTCCACTACGAGCAGTACTTC. Encoded protein: CASSEAPWGTSGVHYEQYF.

This clone was recorded once. The chain couples TRBV7-9 to TRBJ1-1; 8 bases map to TRBD1. CDR1 and CDR2 (germline): SEHNR, FQNEAQ (reference sequence). V was clipped by 6 bases and J by 4 bases; unmatched bases: 4. The CDR3 is 13 amino acids. The CDR3 region has the DNA TGTGCCAGCAGTTTCGGGACAGGCACTGAAGCTTTCTTT. Translated, it gives CASSFGTGTEAFF.

The J gene is TRBJ2-6, the V gene TRBV25-1, with D unclear. Trimming took off 3 bases at V and 0 bases at J, with 6 bases between the two ends. CDR3 length: 15 residues. Germline CDR1 reads MGHDK; CDR2 reads SYGVNS. In DNA, the CDR3 is TGTGCCAGCAGTGAGGGAAACTCTGGGGCCAACGTCCTGACTTTC. Translation: CASSEGNSGANVLTF.

This clone was observed a handful of times. The rearrangement joins TRBV11-2 to TRBJ2-5, with D unresolved. Germline V lookup: CDR1 SGHAT, CDR2 FQNNGV. Between the trimmed V and J ends, which lost 2 bases and 5 bases, there was a span of 12 bases. The CDR3 length is 14 residues. The CDR3 nucleotides read TGTGCCAGCAGCTTAAGTGGTAGATGGGAGACCCAGTACTTC. As protein: CASSLSGRWETQYF.